This T cell receptor beta chain was captured by sequencing in a study of cytomegalovirus exposure and HLA in healthy donors. 60 Vbeta and 13 Jbeta primers were used in PCR. How the authors handled the data: Among the unique TCR beta chains that a later analysis counted, about 81 million in all, 10 million to 13 million were shared. TCRdb's table, derived via immunoSEQ multiplex PCR, lists solely in-frame clones and lacks some. That table is the source of V, J and clone size, and D and trimming were worked out from the DNA. The sample has more than 85,000 clones, 75% to 85% seen once. This CDR3 comprises 13 residues. V dropped 10 bases and J dropped 7 bases, with 16 bases sitting between them. In germline, CDR1 is SGHTA, CDR2 FQGNSA. Healthy bone marrow donors supplied every sample. While unrecorded immune exposures were likely, the donors were nominally healthy when sampled.

The sample taken for sequencing was PBMCs. The receptor was isolated from a young man in good health and CMV-seronegative. V and J are TRBV7-2 and TRBJ1-4; D might be TRBD1 (5 bases). The DNA of the CDR3 is TGTGCCACAGGGCGGGGTGTCGCTGAAAAACTGTTTTTT. This codes for CATGRGVAEKLFF.